A selection of T cell receptor beta chains follows, all from one sample in a study of PD-1 blockade in mismatch repair-deficient tumors. The method was immunoSEQ multiplex PCR; TCRdb's version includes in-frame clones alone and lacks a portion of them. Among 75,000 to 80,000 clones, more than 80% were seen once, and the ten largest hold around 5.1%. The sample consisted of peripheral blood, taken 44 weeks after starting pembrolizumab. The receptor set was obtained from an adult with mismatch repair-deficient cancer. CDR3s include the opening cysteine and the closing phenylalanine or tryptophan. Fields, in order: D gene, J gene, clone size, V gene, CDR3 protein, CDR3 DNA. The D gene is left open where the match is weak. Part of the rows lack a size; the others show once, few, many or a class for expanded clones.

D gene: TRBD2
J gene: TRBJ2-7
clone size: NA
V gene: TRBV6-5
CDR3 protein: CASSYSSSWTSYEQYF
CDR3 DNA: TGTGCCAGCAGTTACTCGAGTAGCTGGACTAGCTACGAGCAGTACTTC

D gene: TRBD1
J gene: TRBJ2-2
clone size: few
V gene: TRBV9
CDR3 protein: CASSPATGIRTGELFF
CDR3 DNA: TGTGCCAGCAGCCCGGCGACAGGGATACGCACCGGGGAGCTGTTTTTT

D gene: NA
J gene: TRBJ2-3
clone size: NA
V gene: TRBV9
CDR3 protein: CASSVVASADTQYF
CDR3 DNA: TGTGCCAGCAGCGTAGTAGCTAGCGCAGATACGCAGTATTTT

D gene: TRBD2
J gene: TRBJ2-7
clone size: NA
V gene: TRBV18
CDR3 protein: CASSVTEGRASDEQYF
CDR3 DNA: TGTGCCAGCTCGGTCACCGAAGGGAGGGCCAGCGACGAGCAGTACTTC

D gene: TRBD1
J gene: TRBJ2-1
clone size: once
V gene: TRBV27
CDR3 protein: CASSLVGQFYNEQFF
CDR3 DNA: TGTGCCAGCAGTTTAGTGGGACAGTTTTACAATGAGCAGTTCTTC

D gene: NA
J gene: TRBJ1-3
clone size: NA
V gene: TRBV15
CDR3 protein: CATSRVASGGNTIYF
CDR3 DNA: TGTGCCACCAGCAGAGTGGCGAGCGGGGGAAACACCATATATTTT

D gene: NA
J gene: TRBJ1-2
clone size: NA
V gene: TRBV10-1
CDR3 protein: CASSENIVLNSAANYGYTF
CDR3 DNA: TGCGCCAGCAGTGAGAATATCGTCCTGAATTCTGCGGCTAACTATGGCTACACCTTC

D gene: NA
J gene: TRBJ2-3
clone size: NA
V gene: TRBV27
CDR3 protein: CASIGIAGMRGADTQYF
CDR3 DNA: TGTGCCAGCATCGGAATAGCTGGTATGAGGGGTGCAGATACGCAGTATTTT

D gene: NA
J gene: TRBJ1-4
clone size: NA
V gene: TRBV7-2
CDR3 protein: CASSSSGTRAEKLFF
CDR3 DNA: TGTGCCAGCAGCTCATCCGGGACACGGGCCGAAAAACTGTTTTTT

D gene: TRBD2
J gene: TRBJ2-5
clone size: NA
V gene: TRBV6-6
CDR3 protein: CASSVRGGQETQYF
CDR3 DNA: TGTGCCAGCAGTGTGCGCGGGGGACAAGAGACCCAGTACTTC

D gene: NA
J gene: TRBJ1-5
clone size: few
V gene: TRBV28
CDR3 protein: CATMDRGFGAQHF
CDR3 DNA: TGTGCCACCATGGACAGAGGCTTTGGGGCCCAGCATTTT

D gene: TRBD1
J gene: TRBJ1-5
clone size: once
V gene: TRBV7-9
CDR3 protein: CASSLEFGTDNQPQHF
CDR3 DNA: TGTGCCAGCAGCTTAGAATTCGGGACAGACAATCAGCCCCAGCATTTT

D gene: NA
J gene: TRBJ1-1
clone size: NA
V gene: TRBV18
CDR3 protein: CASSVGRETEAFF
CDR3 DNA: TGTGCCAGCTCCGTGGGCCGGGAGACTGAAGCTTTCTTT

D gene: TRBD1
J gene: TRBJ1-2
clone size: few
V gene: TRBV5-6
CDR3 protein: CASSFTGTGNYGYTF
CDR3 DNA: TGTGCCAGCAGCTTCACCGGGACAGGCAACTATGGCTACACCTTC

D gene: NA
J gene: TRBJ1-4
clone size: NA
V gene: TRBV4-1
CDR3 protein: CASSQDGGGLGKLFF
CDR3 DNA: TGCGCCAGCAGCCAAGATGGGGGGGGGCTCGGAAAACTGTTTTTT

D gene: TRBD2
J gene: TRBJ2-7
clone size: NA
V gene: TRBV6-6
CDR3 protein: CASSYSRTSGYEQYF
CDR3 DNA: TGTGCCAGCAGTTACTCTCGGACTAGTGGGTACGAGCAGTACTTC

D gene: TRBD1
J gene: TRBJ1-5
clone size: NA
V gene: TRBV18
CDR3 protein: CASSGTADQPQHF
CDR3 DNA: TGTGCCAGCTCAGGGACAGCGGATCAGCCCCAGCATTTT